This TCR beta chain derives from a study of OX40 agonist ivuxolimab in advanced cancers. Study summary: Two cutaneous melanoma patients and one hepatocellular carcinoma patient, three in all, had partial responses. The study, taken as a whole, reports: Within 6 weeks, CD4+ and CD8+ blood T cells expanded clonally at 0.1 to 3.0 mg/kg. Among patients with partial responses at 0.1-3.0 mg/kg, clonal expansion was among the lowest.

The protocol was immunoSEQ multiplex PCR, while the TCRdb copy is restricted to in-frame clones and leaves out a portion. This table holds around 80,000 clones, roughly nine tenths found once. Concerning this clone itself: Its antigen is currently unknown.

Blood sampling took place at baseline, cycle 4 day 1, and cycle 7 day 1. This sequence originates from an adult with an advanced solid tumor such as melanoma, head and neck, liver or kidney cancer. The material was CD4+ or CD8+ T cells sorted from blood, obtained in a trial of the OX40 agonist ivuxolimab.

The CDR3 coding sequence is TGTGCCAGCAGCGACAGGGGCGCCCTATACAATGAGCAGTTCTTC. Amino acid sequence: CASSDRGALYNEQFF. The chain joins TRBV27 to TRBJ2-1; 8 positions agree with TRBD1. Germline assignment: CDR1 MNHEY and CDR2 SMNVEV (reference sequence). The junction had 8 bases not matched to a gene; V was cut back by 6 bases and J by 4 bases. This CDR3 region has 15 residues.